This entry features one T cell receptor (beta chain) sequence. Its target is unknown. This specimen comes from a study of cytomegalovirus exposure and HLA in healthy donors. General study points: The classifier reportedly diagnosed cytomegalovirus status with high sensitivity and specificity. CMV serostatus was the only immune exposure information that was available.

The PCR ran on 60 Vbeta and 13 Jbeta primers. Assay: immunoSEQ multiplex PCR; the TCRdb copy retains only in-frame clones and omits some. Of 100,000 to 150,000 clones in the sample, 70% to 85% are singletons; the top ten hold roughly 2.7%. The CDR3 has 13 amino acids. V lost 3 bases, J lost 4 bases, and 2 bases stayed unmatched. The V gene's germline CDR1 is SNHLY and CDR2 FYNNEI. The donors comprised healthy bone marrow donors. V gene TRBV2 combines with J gene TRBJ2-7; 8 positions match TRBD1. Source material: PBMCs. The TCR originated in a woman in her sixties or seventies in good health and CMV-seropositive. CDR3 sequence: CASSDTGGYEQYF. For the CDR3, the DNA is TGTGCCAGCAGTGATACAGGGGGTTACGAGCAGTACTTC.